The 30 T cell receptor beta chains below were found in one sample sequenced in a study of beta chain features in type 1 diabetes. Regarding the study as a whole: Patients with Type 1 diabetes showed moderately but significantly shorter TCRB CDR3s in all four CD4+ subsets.

Expressed TCRB transcripts were sequenced because the entire RNA isolate underwent reverse transcription. The protocol was immunoSEQ multiplex PCR, while the TCRdb copy is restricted to in-frame clones and leaves out a portion. The sample holds roughly 300,000 clones, 13% to 15% seen once. The antigens of these receptors remain unknown. Sequences were obtained from naive CD4+ T cells from blood. The receptors were gathered from a man aged 25-45 years with type 1 diabetes.

This clone showed up just a few times. The chain joins TRBV28 to TRBJ2-4, with D possibly being TRBD2 (6 bases). V lost 1 base, J lost 6 bases, and 13 bases lay in between. CDR3 length: 15 residues. Germline CDR1 and CDR2: MDHEN and SYDVKM. CDR3 DNA: TGTGCCAGCAGTTTATTGGGTGGTAGCGGAAACATTCAGTACTTC. This codes for CASSLLGGSGNIQYF.

This clone was counted only a few times. This chain links TRBV25-1 with TRBJ2-1; maybe TRBD2 (6 bases). Germline V CDR1 and CDR2: MGHDK, SYGVNS. This CDR3 contains 14 residues. Trimming took 3 bases from V and 7 from J, leaving 13 bases between them. The CDR3 nucleotides read TGTGCCAGCAGTGACGCCGGAGGGATGAATGAGCAGTTCTTC. Protein sequence: CASSDAGGMNEQFF.

This clone was observed a few times. The chain carries TRBV6-1 and TRBJ1-1, with D maybe TRBD1 (5 bases). The V end lost 1 base, the J end lost 1 base, and 13 bases lay between the germline ends. Germline V lookup: CDR1 MNHNS, CDR2 SASEGT. CDR3 size: 16 residues. The CDR3 loop reads CASSEVPGPTNTEAFF. CDR3 coding DNA: TGTGCCAGCAGTGAAGTCCCAGGGCCCACGAACACTGAAGCTTTCTTT.

This clone was observed a few times. This chain joins TRBV27 and TRBJ2-7, with D tentatively TRBD1 (5 bases). Germline V gene sequence: CDR1 MNHEY, CDR2 SMNVEV (reference sequence). This CDR3 is built from 15 residues. Trimming left V 0 bases short and J 0 bases short, with 9 bases between. In nucleotides, the CDR3 is TGTGCCAGCAGTTTATCGGGGCTTAGCTCCTACGAGCAGTACTTC. It encodes CASSLSGLSSYEQYF.

This clone has a single count. The CDR3 coding sequence is TGTGCCAGCAGCTACAACAGCGGGAGGGTCCAAGAGACCCAGTACTTC. Encoded protein: CASSYNSGRVQETQYF. The V and J genes are TRBV11-2 and TRBJ2-5; 10 nucleotides agree with TRBD2. The CDR3 has 16 amino acids. Germline lookup yields CDR1 SGHAT and CDR2 FQNNGV. V trimming: 4 bases; J trimming: 1 base; junction bases outside the gene matches: 6.

CDR3 loop: CASSFSPNDRVTEAFF. The CDR3 DNA reads TGTGCCAGCAGTTTCTCCCCGAACGACAGGGTTACTGAAGCTTTCTTT. V gene TRBV27 combines with J gene TRBJ1-1; 7 bases are a match to TRBD1. The CDR3 has 16 residues. From germline, CDR1 is MNHEY and CDR2 SMNVEV (reference sequence). V lost 3 bases, J lost 5 bases, and 12 bases stayed unmatched.

This chain connects TRBV7-6 to TRBJ2-7; 10 nucleotides agree with TRBD2. CDR1 is SGHVS, CDR2 FNYEAQ, per germline. There are 14 residues in the CDR3. Germline trimming cut 5 bases from V and 5 bases from J; bases unmatched to any gene: 6. CDR3 bases: TGTGCCAGCAGCCCTCCCCTAGCGGGAGACGAGCAGTACTTC. It codes for CASSPPLAGDEQYF.

This clone was seen more than once but under ten times. The chain uses TRBV4-3 and TRBJ2-1; possible D gene TRBD2, 6 bases. The CDR3 runs 17 residues. The V gene's germline CDR1 is LGHNA and CDR2 YSLEER. Trimming shortened V by 0 bases and J by 2 bases, and 14 bases separated the two germline ends. For the CDR3, the DNA is TGCGCCAGCAGCCAAGATCTCGGCGGGATAACCTACAATGAGCAGTTCTTC. Translating gives CASSQDLGGITYNEQFF.

This chain connects TRBV27 to TRBJ2-3; perhaps TRBD2 as D (5 bases). Germline values: CDR1 MNHEY, CDR2 SMNVEV (reference sequence). CDR3 length: 14 amino acids. Trimming cost V 5 bases and J 0 bases, with 9 bases left between them. The CDR3: CASSLRASTDTQYF. The CDR3 region has the DNA TGTGCCAGCAGTCTGAGGGCTAGCACAGATACGCAGTATTTT.

This clone was detected a few times. V gene TRBV19 combines with J gene TRBJ2-3, with no clear D. The V gene lost 1 base and the J gene lost 5 bases, with 13 bases spanning the gap. Germline assignment: CDR1 LNHDA and CDR2 SQIVND (reference sequence). The CDR3 covers 15 residues. In DNA form, the CDR3 reads TGTGCCAGTAGTATAGGTACTCAGCGAGGAGATACGCAGTATTTT. Its protein is CASSIGTQRGDTQYF.

V usage is TRBV7-3 and J usage is TRBJ2-1; TRBD1 matches 8 bases. Losses at the gene ends were 1 base for V and 1 base for J; bases not matched to a gene: 0. The CDR3 is made up of 15 amino acids. From germline, CDR1 is SGHTA and CDR2 FQGTGA. This chain's CDR3 is CASSLRQGSYNEQFF. The CDR3 bases are TGTGCCAGCAGCTTAAGACAGGGGTCCTACAATGAGCAGTTCTTC.

The rearrangement links TRBV25-1 to TRBJ2-1, with TRBD1 identical over 8 bases. The CDR3 sequence is 11 residues long. After removal of 8 bases from V and 13 bases from J, the junction contained 7 bases not matched to a gene. Germline V gene lookup returns CDR1 MGHDK and CDR2 SYGVNS. CDR3 amino acids: CASGKGQGQFF. The CDR3 region has the DNA TGTGCCAGCGGAAAAGGACAGGGACAGTTCTTC.

Only a few counts were recorded for this clone. The same CDR3 arises from other DNA sequences in this sample as well. The chain employs TRBV7-2 and TRBJ2-5; 7 bases fit TRBD2. The CDR3 is 16 residues long. The V and J ends lost 1 base and 5 bases, in that order; junction bases with no gene match: 10. CDR1 and CDR2 (germline): SGHTA, FQGNSA. The CDR3 nucleotides are TGTGCCAGCAGCTTAGGACTAGCCGGGGGGACGGAGACCCAGTACTTC. Residues: CASSLGLAGGTETQYF.

The CDR3 region has the DNA TGTGCCAGCAGCTTAGCAGTAAACAGCGAAAAACTGTTTTTT. Its protein product is CASSLAVNSEKLFF. V and J are TRBV7-9 and TRBJ1-4; D is uncertain. V was pared by 0 bases and J by 8 bases, with 10 bases between. The length of the CDR3 is 14 residues. Germline V lookup: CDR1 SEHNR, CDR2 FQNEAQ (reference sequence).

The rearrangement links TRBV5-1 to TRBJ2-7, with a weak D call TRBD2 (6 bases). The CDR3 is made up of 13 amino acids. V lost 6 bases and J lost 6, with 16 bases in between. Germline CDR1 reads SGHRS; CDR2 reads YFSETQ. CDR3 region: CASTQRASGEQYF. The CDR3 region has the DNA TGCGCCAGCACCCAGCGGGCGTCGGGCGAGCAGTACTTC.

This clone was observed a few times. The identical CDR3 is also encoded by other nucleotide sequences in the sample. This chain joins TRBV9 and TRBJ2-3; 12 nucleotides match TRBD2. The CDR3 has 14 residues. V dropped 4 bases and J dropped 6; count of bases not matched to a gene: 3. CDR1 is SGDLS and CDR2 is YYNGEE in the germline V gene. CDR3 loop: CASSRLAGGDTQYF. The DNA of the CDR3 is TGTGCCAGCAGCAGGCTAGCGGGAGGGGATACGCAGTATTTT.

The V and J genes are TRBV30 and TRBJ2-1; 7 nucleotides line up with TRBD2. Per germline, CDR1 GTSNPN and CDR2 SVGIG (reference sequence). The V gene end was trimmed by 2 bases and the J gene end by 8 bases; junction bases not matched to a gene: 6. CDR3 size: 13 residues. CDR3 protein: CAWSQGLVHEQFF. The CDR3, as DNA: TGTGCCTGGAGTCAAGGACTAGTCCATGAGCAGTTCTTC.

This clone was found a few times. Different DNA sequences within this sample yield the same CDR3. The chain combines TRBV7-2 with TRBJ2-7; D gene ambiguous. CDR1 SGHTA and CDR2 FQGNSA come from the germline V gene. This CDR3 comprises 13 residues. With 0 bases removed from V and 1 base from J, the gap between germline ends came to 4 bases. CDR3 region: CASSLAGSYEQYF. DNA of the CDR3: TGTGCCAGCAGCTTAGCCGGTTCCTACGAGCAGTACTTC.

The rearrangement uses TRBV7-2 and TRBJ2-7; tentative D call: TRBD2 (6 bases). The CDR3 length is 15 residues. CDR1 is SGHTA, CDR2 FQGNSA, per germline. Trimming removed 5 bases from V and 6 bases from J, with 20 bases in between. The CDR3 DNA reads as TGTGCCAGCAGCCCACAGACCAACCGGGGAGGCGAGCAGTACTTC. It translates to CASSPQTNRGGEQYF. The whole variable domain, filled in from reference TRBV7-2 and TRBJ2-7, reads GAGVSQSPSNKVTEKGKDVELRCDPISGHTALYWYRQSLGQGLEFLIYFQGNSAPDKSGLPSDRFSAERTGGSVSTLTIQRTQQEDSAVYLCASSPQTNRGGEQYFGPGTRLTVT.

This sequence joins TRBV7-3 and TRBJ2-5, with D maybe TRBD1 (7 bases). Germline values: CDR1 SGHTA, CDR2 FQGTGA. V lost 2 bases and J lost 5, with 12 bases in between. This CDR3 is built from 14 residues. The CDR3 is CASSLQGGDETQYF. In DNA form, the CDR3 reads TGTGCCAGCAGCTTACAGGGGGGAGACGAGACCCAGTACTTC. Full variable domain (missing parts from reference TRBV7-3 and TRBJ2-5): GAGVSQTPSNKVTEKGKYVELRCDPISGHTALYWYRQSLGQGPEFLIYFQGTGAADDSGLPNDRFFAVRPEGSVSTLKIQRTERGDSAVYLCASSLQGGDETQYFGPGTRLLVL.

This clone has only a few counts. The chain carries TRBV28 and TRBJ2-7, with D perhaps matching TRBD2 (6 bases). Germline CDR1 is MDHEN and CDR2 is SYDVKM. The CDR3 length is 16 residues. The V end lost 4 bases, the J end lost 0 bases, and 16 bases lay between the germline ends. This CDR3 reads CASSSQERAYSYEQYF. The DNA of the CDR3 is TGTGCCAGCAGTTCCCAAGAGCGGGCATACTCCTACGAGCAGTACTTC.

This clone was seen a handful of times. The V call is TRBV7-2, the J call TRBJ2-1; possibly TRBD2 for D (5 bases). V lost 5 bases to trimming and J lost 6 bases, with 14 bases between them. This CDR3 contains 14 residues. From germline, CDR1 is SGHTA and CDR2 FQGNSA. CDR3 loop: CASSGTFAGNEQFF. The CDR3 DNA sequence: TGTGCCAGCAGCGGCACTTTCGCGGGCAATGAGCAGTTCTTC.

The V call is TRBV6-6, the J call TRBJ2-5; tentatively, D is TRBD1 (5 bases). V dropped 4 bases and J dropped 3 bases, with 15 bases sitting between them. Germline-derived CDR1 and CDR2 are MNHNY and SVGAGI (reference sequence). The CDR3 sequence is 15 residues long. CDR3 sequence reads: CASSFRRGQKETQYF. The CDR3 DNA follows: TGTGCCAGCAGTTTTAGAAGGGGCCAAAAAGAGACCCAGTACTTC.

This clone showed up just a few times. The rearrangement joins TRBV7-8 to TRBJ2-5; D is perhaps TRBD1 (7 bases). The length of the CDR3 is 16 residues. Trimming removed 7 bases from V and 3 bases from J, with 21 bases in between. Germline V gene sequence: CDR1 SGHVS, CDR2 FQNEAQ. The CDR3, as DNA: TGTGCCAGCAACCCGAACCCAGGGGGGTCCGAAGAGACCCAGTACTTC. Protein product: CASNPNPGGSEETQYF. Together with reference TRBV7-8 and TRBJ2-5, the CDR3 gives the full variable domain: GAGVSQSPRYKVAKRGQDVALRCDPISGHVSLFWYQQALGQGPEFLTYFQNEAQLDKSGLPSDRFFAERPEGSVSTLKIQRTQQEDSAVYLCASNPNPGGSEETQYFGPGTRLLVL.

This clone has just a few counts. The J gene is TRBJ2-1, the V gene TRBV29-1; the D gene is possibly TRBD2 (6 bases). This CDR3 comprises 16 residues. Germline assignment: CDR1 SQVTM and CDR2 ANQGSEA. Trimming cost V 2 bases and J 0 bases, with 14 bases left between them. CDR3 sequence: CSVENGGASSYNEQFF. DNA for the CDR3: TGCAGCGTTGAAAATGGAGGGGCCAGCTCCTACAATGAGCAGTTCTTC.

This clone was picked up a small number of times. The chain is built from TRBV4-2 and TRBJ2-2, with 7 bases matching TRBD1. Germline V gene data show CDR1 as LGHNA and CDR2 as YNFKEQ. CDR3 length: 19 residues. Trimming at V came to 0 bases and at J to 1 base, leaving 11 bases not matched to a gene. The CDR3 is CASSQEYRGARKNTGELFF. CDR3 DNA sequence: TGTGCCAGCAGCCAAGAGTACAGGGGAGCAAGGAAGAACACCGGGGAGCTGTTTTTT.

The chain is built from TRBV19 and TRBJ2-7, with 7 bases identical to TRBD1. The CDR3 totals 14 residues. Germline CDR1 reads LNHDA; CDR2 reads SQIVND (reference sequence). The V and J ends lost 6 bases and 6 bases, in that order; junction bases with no gene match: 11. The CDR3 loop reads CASRNRQGIGEQYF. CDR3 DNA: TGTGCCAGTAGAAATAGACAGGGCATCGGCGAGCAGTACTTC.

This clone was picked up a small number of times. J is TRBJ2-3 and V is TRBV4-2; TRBD2 agrees at 12 bases. With 0 bases clipped from V and 4 bases from J, the junction kept 11 bases outside the gene matches. Germline V gene sequence: CDR1 LGHNA, CDR2 YNFKEQ. The CDR3 runs to 19 residues. Here the CDR3 reads CASSQDLASGRAGADTQYF. Here the CDR3 DNA reads TGTGCCAGCAGCCAAGATTTGGCTAGCGGGAGGGCCGGGGCAGATACGCAGTATTTT.

This chain joins TRBV9 and TRBJ1-2; 11 bases map to TRBD1. Germline assignment: CDR1 SGDLS and CDR2 YYNGEE. Trimming removed 0 bases from V and 6 bases from J; junction bases left unmatched: 4. This CDR3 region has 15 residues. CDR3 in DNA: TGTGCCAGCAGCGTAGTTGGACAGGGGGCGCATGGCTACACCTTC. It yields the protein CASSVVGQGAHGYTF. The whole variable domain, remainder taken from reference TRBV9 and TRBJ1-2, is DSGVTQTPKHLITATGQRVTLRCSPRSGDLSVYWYQQSLDQGLQFLIQYYNGEERAKGNILERFSAQQFPDLHSELNLSSLELGDSALYFCASSVVGQGAHGYTFGSGTRLTVV.

This clone was picked up a small number of times. The chain has TRBV28 and TRBJ1-3; D is ambiguous. Per the germline V gene, CDR1 is MDHEN and CDR2 is SYDVKM. The length of the CDR3 is 12 residues. Trimming stripped 8 bases from V and 4 bases from J, with 9 bases between. CDR3 amino acids: CASSEEGNTIYF. The CDR3 DNA reads as TGTGCCAGCTCCGAGGAGGGAAACACCATATATTTT.